A single sample gave rise to the 26 T cell receptor beta chains below, sequenced in a study of T cells in women clearing cervical HPV infection. Sequencing was performed with immunoSEQ multiplex PCR; in TCRdb, only in-frame clones are kept and a portion is missing. The table counts more than 30,000 clones; roughly 3.7% lies in the top ten. The sample was blood buffy coat. All receptors derive from a woman between 18 and 75 years old with a cervical HPV16 infection that either progressed to CIN3+ or cleared (not recorded which).

As regards this clone: The read ends 3 residues early relative to the CDR3; the germline J gene fills the gap. The chain employs TRBV28 and TRBJ2-7; 7 nucleotides align to TRBD2. Germline CDR1 is MDHEN and CDR2 is SYDVKM. After removal of 5 bases from V and 3 bases from J, the junction contained 7 bases not matched to a gene. The CDR3 consists of 14 residues. CDR3 sequence reads: CASSQGRESYEQYF. The CDR3 DNA, read in part, is TGTGCCAGCAGTCAAGGGCGGGAGAGCTACGAG.

The part of the CDR3 DNA that was read is TGTGCCAGTACTTACGAGGGGCGTAGCAATCAGCCC. Residues: CASTYEGRSNQP. The CDR3 reads in full as CASTYEGRSNQPQHF. The rearrangement links TRBV19 to TRBJ1-5; D perhaps matches TRBD1 (5 bases). The CDR3 is cut off 3 residues early in the read; its end comes from the germline J gene. Germline CDR1 is LNHDA and CDR2 is SQIVND (reference sequence). The CDR3 runs 15 residues. Deletions cut 7 bases from V and 0 bases from J, with 13 bases between.

Remarks on this clone: Read sequence stops 3 residues before the CDR3 end, and the germline J gene provides the missing end. The rearrangement joins TRBV15 to TRBJ2-3; D uncertain. This CDR3 has 14 amino acids. The germline V and J ends were trimmed by 5 bases and 2 bases, with 11 bases remaining between them. Per the germline V gene, CDR1 is LNHNV and CDR2 is YYDKDF (reference sequence). The sequenced part of the CDR3 DNA is TGTGCCACCAGCTATCGCGGAGACACAGATACG. Translation: CATSYRGDTDT. The whole CDR3 protein reads CATSYRGDTDTQYF.

Points on this clone: The CDR3 end falls 3 residues outside the read, so it is completed with the germline J gene. The chain uses TRBV30 and TRBJ1-5; TRBD1 is a possible D gene (6 bases). V was cut by 0 bases and J by 3 bases, with 12 bases left in between. Per germline, CDR1 GTSNPN and CDR2 SVGIG (reference sequence). The CDR3 runs to 15 residues. Incomplete CDR3 DNA: TGTGCCTGGAGTGTAAACAGGGCTCACAATCAGCCC. Amino acid sequence: CAWSVNRAHNQP. The complete CDR3 sequence is CAWSVNRAHNQPQHF.

This CDR3 reads CASSLAGSTDTQYF. The DNA read from the CDR3 is TGCGCCAGCAGCTTGGCGGGGAGCACAGATACG. The chain is built from TRBV5-1 and TRBJ2-3; weak D call: TRBD2 (5 bases). The read ends 3 residues shy of where the CDR3 ends; the end is completed using the germline J gene. Germline CDR1 SGHRS, CDR2 YFSETQ. V gave up 0 bases and J gave up 0 bases, with 5 bases separating them. The CDR3 length is 14 residues.

CDR3 DNA (partial): TGTGCCAGTACTGAGACAGCAACTAATGAAAAA. The encoded protein is CASTETATNEK. In full, the CDR3 is CASTETATNEKLFF. The rearrangement links TRBV19 to TRBJ1-4; D might be TRBD1 (5 bases). Read coverage stops 3 residues before the CDR3 terminus; the germline J gene supplies the remainder. The CDR3 extends over 14 amino acids. Germline V gene sequence: CDR1 LNHDA, CDR2 SQIVND (reference sequence). Trimming took off 7 bases at V and 0 bases at J, with 9 bases between the two ends.

The CDR3 bases that were read are TGCGCCAGCAGCTTGGGACAGGGGGGAAACACC. Its translation: CASSLGQGGNT. The whole CDR3 sequence is CASSLGQGGNTIYF. The rearrangement links TRBV5-1 to TRBJ1-3; TRBD1 agrees at 8 bases. The read terminates 3 residues before the CDR3 end, so the remaining end is supplied by the germline J gene. Germline CDR1 is SGHRS and CDR2 is YFSETQ. The CDR3 is 14 residues long. With V trimmed by 0 bases and J by 4 bases, 0 bases remained unmatched.

About this clone: The CDR3 end lies 3 residues beyond the end of the read and is filled in from the germline J gene. The rearrangement links TRBV2 to TRBJ1-6, with TRBD1 identical over 7 bases. V dropped 1 base and J dropped 10; count of bases not matched to a gene: 4. The CDR3 sequence is 14 residues long. The germline V gene has CDR1 SNHLY and CDR2 FYNNEI. CDR3: CASSEDRGISPLHF. CDR3 DNA, as far as it was read: TGTGCCAGCAGTGAAGACAGGGGTATATCACCC.

Comments on this clone: Read sequence stops 3 residues before the CDR3 end, and the germline J gene provides the missing end. This chain uses TRBV2 with TRBJ1-2; D is perhaps TRBD1 (5 bases). CDR1 is SNHLY and CDR2 is FYNNEI in the germline V gene. Trimming cost V 1 base and J 5 bases, with 8 bases left between them. This CDR3 has 13 amino acids. Incomplete CDR3 DNA: TGTGCCAGCAGTGAAGAGCAGGGATATGGC. Translation: CASSEEQGYG. From start to end, the CDR3 is CASSEEQGYGYTF. The variable domain in full, with the rest retrieved from reference TRBV2 and TRBJ1-2, is EPEVTQTPSHQVTQMGQEVILRCVPISNHLYFYWYRQILGQKVEFLVSFYNNEISEKSEIFDDQFSVERPDGSNFTLKIRSTKLEDSAMYFCASSEEQGYGYTFGSGTRLTVV.

This CDR3 is CASSFYGTGGYGYTF. Partial CDR3 DNA: TGTGCCAGCAGCTTTTATGGGACAGGGGGCTATGGC. The gene calls are TRBV5-4 and TRBJ1-2, with TRBD1 matching 11 bases. The read halts 3 residues ahead of the CDR3 end, with the missing end drawn from the germline J gene. The CDR3 loop spans 15 amino acids. Germline assignment: CDR1 SGHNT and CDR2 YYREEE (reference sequence). J gave up 4 bases and V 2 bases, and 4 bases lay outside the gene matches.

With respect to this clone: The read stops 3 residues short of the end of the CDR3; the missing end is completed from the germline J gene. The chain employs TRBV5-1 and TRBJ2-3, with 7 positions matching TRBD2. Germline V gene sequence: CDR1 SGHRS, CDR2 YFSETQ. Unmatched junction bases numbered 9, after V lost 6 bases and J lost 2 bases. The CDR3 is made up of 15 amino acids. Incomplete CDR3 DNA: TGCGCCAGCACCCCGGGGGGACTGACCACAGATACG. Protein product: CASTPGGLTTDT. Given in full, the CDR3 is CASTPGGLTTDTQYF. Combining the CDR3 with reference TRBV5-1 and TRBJ2-3 gives the whole variable domain KAGVTQTPRYLIKTRGQQVTLSCSPISGHRSVSWYQQTPGQGLQFLFEYFSETQRNKGNFPGRFSGRQFSNSRSEMNVSTLELGDSALYLCASTPGGLTTDTQYFGPGTRLTVL.

A note on this clone: The read falls 3 residues short of the CDR3 end, and the missing part is taken from the germline J gene. The V call is TRBV5-1, the J call TRBJ1-2; D call uncertain. The V gene's germline CDR1 is SGHRS and CDR2 YFSETQ. This CDR3 is 16 amino acids long. V gave up 0 bases and J gave up 0 bases, with 12 bases separating them. CDR3 sequence reads: CASSLGADPANYGYTF. The part of the CDR3 DNA that was read is TGCGCCAGCAGCTTGGGGGCAGACCCTGCTAACTATGGC. Full variable domain (outside the CDR3, taken from reference TRBV5-1 and TRBJ1-2): KAGVTQTPRYLIKTRGQQVTLSCSPISGHRSVSWYQQTPGQGLQFLFEYFSETQRNKGNFPGRFSGRQFSNSRSEMNVSTLELGDSALYLCASSLGADPANYGYTFGSGTRLTVV.

Worth noting for this clone: The missing CDR3 end, 3 residues past where the read stops, is filled in from the germline J gene. The chain couples TRBV5-4 to TRBJ1-1, with D tentatively TRBD1 (6 bases). This CDR3 region has 16 residues. V gave up 4 bases and J gave up 0 bases, with 16 bases separating them. CDR1 SGHNT and CDR2 YYREEE come from the germline V gene (reference sequence). CDR3 loop: CASSRGGFSMNTEAFF. The part of the CDR3 DNA that was read is TGTGCCAGCAGCAGGGGGGGGTTCTCTATGAACACTGAA.

A remark on this clone: The read ends 3 residues before the CDR3 terminus; that terminus is restored from the germline J gene. J is TRBJ2-7 and V is TRBV20-1; D is ambiguous. The CDR3 contains 11 residues. Deletions cut 3 bases from V and 5 bases from J, with 8 bases between. CDR1 is DFQATT, CDR2 SNEGSKA, per germline (reference sequence). The CDR3 DNA, read in part, is TGCAGTGCTAGGTTGGCCCACGAG. It yields the protein CSARLAHE. In full, the CDR3 is CSARLAHEQYF.

As concerns this clone: Read data end 3 residues before the CDR3 end; the end is taken from the germline J gene. This sequence joins TRBV5-4 and TRBJ2-7; 10 bases line up with TRBD2. CDR1 and CDR2 (germline): SGHNT, YYREEE (reference sequence). With V trimmed by 0 bases and J by 2 bases, 5 bases remained unmatched. The CDR3 covers 16 residues. CDR3 residues: CASSLGGTSATYEQYF. CDR3 bases read: TGTGCCAGCAGCTTGGGCGGGACTAGCGCTACCTACGAG.

Comment on this clone: The read ends 3 residues before the CDR3 terminus; that terminus is restored from the germline J gene. The gene calls are TRBV5-1 and TRBJ1-2; 7 bases align to TRBD1. Unmatched junction bases numbered 3, after V lost 4 bases and J lost 3 bases. Germline CDR1 and CDR2: SGHRS and YFSETQ. The CDR3 runs 13 residues. CDR3 bases read: TGCGCCAGCAGCGCCACAGGGGACTATGGC. The encoded protein is CASSATGDYG. The full CDR3 sequence reads CASSATGDYGYTF.

As regards this clone: The read ends 3 residues early relative to the CDR3; the germline J gene fills the gap. The chain employs TRBV19 and TRBJ2-7; 7 positions agree with TRBD1. Trimming removed 4 bases from V and 0 bases from J; junction bases left unmatched: 6. CDR1 and CDR2 from the germline V gene are LNHDA and SQIVND (reference sequence). The CDR3 runs to 15 residues. CDR3 protein: CASSTQQGNSYEQYF. The sequenced CDR3 bases are TGTGCCAGTAGTACACAACAGGGGAACTCCTACGAG.

Turning to this clone: Its ends do not fully match the called genes, so a read error is possible. The CDR3 is cut off 3 residues early in the read; its end comes from the germline J gene. This chain links TRBV4-2 with TRBJ2-3, with D uncertain. From germline, CDR1 is LGHNA and CDR2 YNFKEQ. This CDR3 spans 15 amino acids. The CDR3 sequence is CASSQAWSYTDTQYF. The CDR3 bases that were read are TGCGCCAGCAGCCAAGCCTGGTCCTACACAGATACG.

Notes on this clone: The DNA ends 3 residues before the CDR3 does, and the rest of the CDR3 is filled in from the germline J gene. The chain carries TRBV20-1 and TRBJ2-1, with TRBD1 matching 7 bases. The CDR3 spans 12 residues. Germline V gene sequence: CDR1 DFQATT, CDR2 SNEGSKA (reference sequence). The V segment lost 6 bases and the J segment 7 bases; nucleotides outside the gene matches: 6. The CDR3 bases that were read are TGCAGTGCCGGGACAGAGGTAAATGAG. Amino acid sequence: CSAGTEVNE. The whole CDR3 reads CSAGTEVNEQFF.

About this clone itself: The read ends 3 residues shy of where the CDR3 ends; the end is completed using the germline J gene. The chain is built from TRBV5-4 and TRBJ2-3; 8 nucleotides agree with TRBD2. Germline-derived CDR1 and CDR2 are SGHNT and YYREEE (reference sequence). The CDR3 has 14 residues. The J segment lost 1 base and the V segment lost 2 bases, leaving 0 bases of the junction unmatched. The DNA read from the CDR3 is TGTGCCAGCAGCTTTAGCGGGGGCACAGATACG. It specifies CASSFSGGTDT. The complete CDR3 protein is CASSFSGGTDTQYF.

The DNA read from the CDR3 is TGTGCCTGGAGACAGGGCGGCGAG. Amino acids: CAWRQGGE. The CDR3 in its entirety is CAWRQGGEQYF. The rearrangement links TRBV30 to TRBJ2-7, with D maybe TRBD1 (6 bases). The CDR3 goes on 3 residues after the read ends, and that part is filled in from the germline J gene. The V end was cut by 3 bases, the J end by 6 bases, with 9 bases between. Germline V CDR1 and CDR2: GTSNPN, SVGIG (reference sequence). There are 11 residues in the CDR3.

A note on this clone: The observed sequence ends 3 residues before the CDR3 terminus, with the missing tail filled in from the germline J gene. The chain combines TRBV20-1 with TRBJ2-6, with TRBD1 matching 8 bases. V was clipped by 2 bases and J by 1 base; unmatched bases: 4. The germline V gene encodes CDR1 DFQATT and CDR2 SNEGSKA (reference sequence). This CDR3 has 16 residues. CDR3 DNA (partial): TGCAGTGCTAGACAGGGGGCTATATCTGGGGCCAACGTC. Amino acid sequence: CSARQGAISGANV. The full CDR3 protein is CSARQGAISGANVLTF.

To note about this clone: The CDR3 end falls 3 residues outside the read, so it is completed with the germline J gene. The chain is built from TRBV4-1 and TRBJ1-2, with 11 bases that match TRBD1. Germline V gene data show CDR1 as MGHRA and CDR2 as YSYEKL. The V gene end was trimmed by 0 bases and the J gene end by 5 bases; junction bases not matched to a gene: 5. CDR3 length equals 16 residues. CDR3 DNA, as far as it was read: TGCGCCAGCAGCCAAGAAGGGGGGACAGGGGGTTATGGC. Residues: CASSQEGGTGGYG. In full, the CDR3 is CASSQEGGTGGYGYTF.

With regard to this clone: The read comes to an end 3 residues before the CDR3 does, leaving the germline J gene to fill in the end. The chain couples TRBV18 to TRBJ1-2; D not certain. Germline values: CDR1 KGHSH, CDR2 LQKENI. Trimming removed 2 bases at V and 1 base at J, with 11 bases between. The CDR3 consists of 15 residues. CDR3 amino acids: CASSPVTTNNYGYTF. CDR3 bases read: TGTGCCAGCTCACCAGTCACAACTAATAACTATGGC.

As to this clone: Its ends do not fully match the called genes, so a read error is possible. Sequencing ends 3 residues short of the CDR3 end; the germline J gene provides the rest. The chain links TRBV7-3 to TRBJ2-1; 12 positions agree with TRBD1. The CDR3 sequence is 17 residues long. Per germline, CDR1 SGHTA and CDR2 FQGTGA. Partial CDR3 DNA: TGTGCCAGCAGCCTAACCCGGGACAGGGGGCGGGTAGGTGAG. Its translation: CASSLTRDRGRVGE. The CDR3 reads in full as CASSLTRDRGRVGEQFF.

Turning to this clone: The CDR3 extends 3 residues past the end of the read, so its final part is completed from the germline J gene. The chain employs TRBV20-1 and TRBJ2-7, with 7 bases lining up with TRBD2. With 0 bases clipped from V and 2 bases from J, the junction kept 4 bases outside the gene matches. CDR1 and CDR2 (germline): DFQATT, SNEGSKA (reference sequence). The CDR3 is 14 amino acids. The CDR3: CSARDLAVTYEQYF. The CDR3 bases that were read are TGCAGTGCTAGAGATCTAGCGGTCACCTACGAG.